The T cell receptor beta chain described here comes from a study of blood T cell repertoires in COVID-19. Study-wide context: Donors in the United States, Italy and Spain gave samples during acute or convalescent COVID-19. PBMCs, B-cell-depleted T cells, or T cells were the source of the cDNA or gDNA that made up the material.

Per the germline V gene, CDR1 is SGHDT and CDR2 is YYEEEE. CDR3 length equals 16 residues. V shed 1 base and J shed 0 bases, with 8 bases lying between them. In the source study's methods: Quantification of nucleated cells was approximated via reference gene primer amplification. Sequencing was performed with immunoSEQ multiplex PCR; in TCRdb, only in-frame clones are kept and a portion is missing. The DNA was the basis for D and trimming; V, J and clone size are from that table. Among almost 55,000 clones listed, around 87% were seen once. Sequencing was performed on peripheral blood. The chain couples TRBV5-6 to TRBJ1-6; no clear D gene. The receptor comes from a man aged 50 to 59 with active COVID-19. The CDR3 is CASSLFGSSYNSPLHF. CDR3 nucleotides: TGTGCCAGCAGCTTGTTCGGTAGCTCCTATAATTCACCCCTCCACTTT.